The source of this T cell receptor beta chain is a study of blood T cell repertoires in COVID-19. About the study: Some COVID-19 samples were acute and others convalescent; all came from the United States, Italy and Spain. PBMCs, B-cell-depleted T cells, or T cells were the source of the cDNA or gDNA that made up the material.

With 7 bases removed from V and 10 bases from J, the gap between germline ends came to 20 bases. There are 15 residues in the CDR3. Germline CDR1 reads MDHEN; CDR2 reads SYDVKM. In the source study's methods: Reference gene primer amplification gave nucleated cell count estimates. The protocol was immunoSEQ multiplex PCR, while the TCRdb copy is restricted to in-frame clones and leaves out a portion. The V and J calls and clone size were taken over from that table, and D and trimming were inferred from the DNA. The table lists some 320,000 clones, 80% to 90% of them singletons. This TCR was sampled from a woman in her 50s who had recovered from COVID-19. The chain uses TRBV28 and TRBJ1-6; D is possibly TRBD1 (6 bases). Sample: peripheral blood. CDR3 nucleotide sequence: TGTGCCAGCAACAAACCCTCCGGGACATCATCACCCCTCCACTTT. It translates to CASNKPSGTSSPLHF.